Listed below are T cell receptor beta chains from one sample, sequenced in a study of T cells in Graves' hyperthyroidism and ophthalmopathy. One entry per CDR3 protein, called by TCRdb with MiXCR from the multiplex PCR reads. The sample carries about 110,000 distinct CDR3 sequences, about 16% recorded once. The specimen was blood. The receptors derive from a woman in her 50s with Graves' hyperthyroidism. CDR3s include the opening cysteine and the closing phenylalanine or tryptophan. D genes are given only for firm matches. For some rows the clone size is stated as once, few or many, or as a class when expanded; others skip it.

J: TRBJ1-3; size: many; length: 12; V: TRBV29-1; D: NA; DNA: TGCAGCGTTCCAGACTCTGGAAACACCATATATTTT; CDR3: CSVPDSGNTIYF
J: TRBJ1-3; size: many; length: 15; V: TRBV5-1; D: NA; DNA: TGCGCCAGCAGCTTGGAGGGGCTATCTGGAAACACCATATATTTT; CDR3: CASSLEGLSGNTIYF
J: TRBJ1-1; size: many; length: 12; V: TRBV7-8; D: NA; DNA: TGTGCCAGCAGCTTACCTCTGACTGAAGCTTTCTTT; CDR3: CASSLPLTEAFF
J: TRBJ2-7; size: many; length: 14; V: TRBV2; D: TRBD1; DNA: TGTGCCAGCAGTGCGGGACAGGGGATAGACGAGCAGTACTTC; CDR3: CASSAGQGIDEQYF
J: TRBJ2-7; size: many; length: 14; V: TRBV4-2; D: NA; DNA: TGTGCCAGCAGTCTTGACCGACACTCCTACGAGCAGTACTTC; CDR3: CASSLDRHSYEQYF
J: TRBJ1-1; size: NA; length: 12; V: TRBV11-3; D: NA; DNA: TGTGCCAGCAGCGTTAGGGGAGTAGAAGCTTTCTTT; CDR3: CASSVRGVEAFF
J: TRBJ2-3; size: many; length: 11; V: TRBV20-1; D: NA; DNA: TGCAGTGCTAGCCCAGCAGATACGCAGTATTTT; CDR3: CSASPADTQYF
J: TRBJ2-3; size: NA; length: 14; V: TRBV7-8; D: NA; DNA: TGTGCCAGCAGCTTAGGGGCAGGAATAGATACGCAGGATTTT; CDR3: CASSLGAGIDTQDF
J: TRBJ2-2; size: many; length: 14; V: TRBV20-1; D: NA; DNA: TGCAGTGCTTACAGCCTCTCAGGGACCGGGGAGCTGTTTTTT; CDR3: CSAYSLSGTGELFF
J: TRBJ2-1; size: NA; length: 15; V: TRBV20-1; D: TRBD2; DNA: TGCAGTGCTAGCGGGCTAGCGGGAGGTGGGCGTGAGCAGTTCTTC; CDR3: CSASGLAGGGREQFF
J: TRBJ1-2; size: NA; length: 12; V: TRBV28; D: NA; DNA: TGTGCCAGCAGTTTATGGGGGACCGGCTACACCTTC; CDR3: CASSLWGTGYTF
J: TRBJ2-1; size: many; length: 17; V: TRBV11-3; D: NA; DNA: TGTGCCAGCAGCTCCAGCTTAAGTGGACTTTCTCGCAATGAGCAGTTCTTC; CDR3: CASSSSLSGLSRNEQFF
J: TRBJ1-3; size: NA; length: 15; V: TRBV3-1; D: NA; DNA: TGTGCCAGCAGCCAAGAAGTCACGGGGGGAAACACCATATATTTT; CDR3: CASSQEVTGGNTIYF
J: TRBJ2-1; size: many; length: 13; V: TRBV20-1; D: TRBD1; DNA: TGCAGTGCTAGAGAGAGGGGGCGAACCGGGCAGTTCTTC; CDR3: CSARERGRTGQFF
J: TRBJ2-1; size: many; length: 19; V: TRBV7-8; D: TRBD2; DNA: TGTGCCAGCAGCTCCCCAAGGCCTAGCGGGAGCTTCTCCTACAATGAGCAGTTCTTC; CDR3: CASSSPRPSGSFSYNEQFF
J: TRBJ2-1; size: few; length: 15; V: TRBV7-9; D: NA; DNA: TGTGCCAGCAGCTTCACCGGGACTCTATACAATGAGCAGTTCTTC; CDR3: CASSFTGTLYNEQFF
J: TRBJ2-7; size: NA; length: 16; V: TRBV28; D: NA; DNA: TGTGCCAGCAGTCCGGACGGGATGAAAGTTTCCTACGAGCAGTACTTC; CDR3: CASSPDGMKVSYEQYF
J: TRBJ2-7; size: many; length: 15; V: TRBV19; D: NA; DNA: TGTGCCAGTAGTATACAATTCAGGAAGGCCTACGAGCAGTACTTC; CDR3: CASSIQFRKAYEQYF
J: TRBJ1-1; size: many; length: 14; V: TRBV28; D: TRBD1; DNA: TGTGCCAGCAGTTTGGACAGGGGTGTGACTGAAGCTTTCTTT; CDR3: CASSLDRGVTEAFF
J: TRBJ1-1; size: few; length: 13; V: TRBV15; D: NA; DNA: TGTGCCACGAAGAAGGGGGGGAACACTGAAGCTTTCTTT; CDR3: CATKKGGNTEAFF
J: TRBJ2-1; size: many; length: 19; V: TRBV7-4; D: TRBD2; DNA: TGTGCCAGCAGCTTAGTCCGTCTAGCGGGAGTTGAAGTTAGGAATGAGCAGTTCTTC; CDR3: CASSLVRLAGVEVRNEQFF
J: TRBJ1-1; size: NA; length: 14; V: TRBV18; D: NA; DNA: TGTGCCAGCTCACCCAAACAGGGAGAGACTGAAGCTTTCTTT; CDR3: CASSPKQGETEAFF
J: TRBJ2-1; size: NA; length: 13; V: TRBV2; D: TRBD2; DNA: TGTGCCAGGGGGACTAGCGGGGGAAATGAGCAGTTCTTC; CDR3: CARGTSGGNEQFF
J: TRBJ2-1; size: many; length: 13; V: TRBV28; D: NA; DNA: TGTGCCAGCAGGCCAGGCGGCGGCGATGAGCAGTTCTTC; CDR3: CASRPGGGDEQFF
J: TRBJ2-7; size: many; length: 12; V: TRBV20-1; D: NA; DNA: TGCAGTGCCCTGGACAGTTCCTACGAGCAGTACTTC; CDR3: CSALDSSYEQYF
J: TRBJ2-1; size: many; length: 15; V: TRBV6-1; D: NA; DNA: TGTGCCAGCAGTGAAGCTGGCAGCTCCTACAATGAGCAGTTCTTC; CDR3: CASSEAGSSYNEQFF
J: TRBJ2-5; size: many; length: 14; V: TRBV5-1; D: NA; DNA: TGCGCCAGCAGCTTGGACACGGGAGCTAGGCGTCAGTACTTC; CDR3: CASSLDTGARRQYF
J: TRBJ1-4; size: many; length: 15; V: TRBV5-1; D: NA; DNA: TGCGCCAGCAGTACATCGGGGTGGCCTAATGAAAAACTGTTTTTT; CDR3: CASSTSGWPNEKLFF
J: TRBJ2-7; size: many; length: 13; V: TRBV5-5; D: NA; DNA: TGTGCCAGCAGCTTCGGCACTACTTCCGAGCAGTACTTC; CDR3: CASSFGTTSEQYF
J: TRBJ2-3; size: many; length: 14; V: TRBV2; D: NA; DNA: TGTGCCGGTAGAGGAGGGCTGGTAACAGATACGCAGTATTTT; CDR3: CAGRGGLVTDTQYF
J: TRBJ1-2; size: many; length: 14; V: TRBV12-3/TRBV12-4; D: NA; DNA: TGTGCCAGCAGAAACCGTCAAGTCAACTATGGCTACACCTTC; CDR3: CASRNRQVNYGYTF
J: TRBJ1-1; size: many; length: 11; V: TRBV29-1; D: NA; DNA: TGCAGCGTTGAACGGGTGACTGAAGCTTTCTTT; CDR3: CSVERVTEAFF
J: TRBJ2-7; size: many; length: 14; V: TRBV7-9; D: NA; DNA: TGTGCCAGCAGCTTAGCGGGTGCGCTCTCCGAGCAGTACTTC; CDR3: CASSLAGALSEQYF
J: TRBJ2-7; size: many; length: 12; V: TRBV3-1; D: TRBD2; DNA: TGTGCCAGCAGCCAAGAACCGGGACTAGCGTACTTC; CDR3: CASSQEPGLAYF
J: TRBJ1-5; size: many; length: 15; V: TRBV19; D: TRBD1; DNA: TGTGCCAGTAGCCGGACAGGGACCTTTAGTCAGCCCCAGCATTTT; CDR3: CASSRTGTFSQPQHF